In this sample, the clone carrying this T cell receptor (beta chain) turned up many times. This record belongs to a study of molecular identifiers for immune sequencing clone quantification. TCRdb itself ran the PCR reads through MiXCR, one entry per CDR3 protein. The data hold some 100,000 distinct CDR3 sequences, with over 15% observed a single time. What was sequenced was naive CD8+ T cells from blood, with Jurkat cell RNA spiked in. Subset specified: FACS-sorted CD8+CD4-CCR7+CD45RA+ naive T cells. This TCR was recovered from a human donor in good health. Some libraries in this study had Jurkat cell RNA spiked in.

The CDR3 nucleotides are TGTGCCAGCAAGGGACTAGCGGGGGGGCCCTTAGATACGCAGTATTTT. The encoded protein is CASKGLAGGPLDTQYF. The chain is built from TRBV27 and TRBJ2-3; 16 positions match TRBD2. CDR3 length: 16 amino acids. V lost 7 bases, J lost 5 bases, and 6 bases stayed unmatched. Germline loops: CDR1 MNHEY, CDR2 SMNVEV (reference sequence).